Each of the 32 T cell receptor beta chains below was sequenced from the same sample in a study of vaccination effects on CD4 cells after COVID-19. Sequenced by immunoSEQ multiplex PCR; TCRdb stores in-frame clones only, minus some. Here the sample spans tens of thousands of clones, roughly 74% being singletons. ViraFEST expansion of antigen-specific CD4+ T cells with viral peptide pools preceded sequencing. When ten to eleven days of culture had elapsed, CD4+ T cells were isolated. According to the study, vaccine recipients showed no prior SARS-CoV-2 infection and negative nucleocapsid antibodies. The antigens these receptors bind are not known. The sample was CD4+ T cells from PBMCs cultured with HCoV-NL63 spike peptides, taken before COVID-19 vaccination. Receptor source: a human donor who received a COVID-19 vaccine.

This clone was detected only once. The chain has TRBV9 and TRBJ2-5, with 9 nucleotides matching TRBD2. The ends lost 0 bases at V and 4 bases at J; junction bases unmatched: 13. Germline CDR1 is SGDLS and CDR2 is YYNGEE. The CDR3 has 18 residues. In DNA, the CDR3 is TGTGCCAGCAGCGTAGCTTTTGAAGCGGGGGGCCGGGGAGAGACCCAGTACTTC. Residues: CASSVAFEAGGRGETQYF.

The chain joins TRBV5-1 to TRBJ1-1; D perhaps matches TRBD1 (6 bases). V was shortened by 0 bases and J by 1 base, with 10 bases between the two germline ends. CDR1 is SGHRS, CDR2 YFSETQ, per germline. The CDR3 is 15 amino acids. CDR3 protein: CASSLVGGRNTEAFF. CDR3 DNA: TGCGCCAGCAGCTTGGTGGGGGGGCGGAACACTGAAGCTTTCTTT. The full variable domain, rest sourced from reference TRBV5-1 and TRBJ1-1, is KAGVTQTPRYLIKTRGQQVTLSCSPISGHRSVSWYQQTPGQGLQFLFEYFSETQRNKGNFPGRFSGRQFSNSRSEMNVSTLELGDSALYLCASSLVGGRNTEAFFGQGTRLTVV.

This chain uses TRBV7-9 with TRBJ2-5, with unresolved D. Germline V gene lookup returns CDR1 SEHNR and CDR2 FQNEAQ (reference sequence). The V end was cut by 3 bases, the J end by 5 bases, with 7 bases between. The CDR3 is 12 amino acids. The CDR3 loop reads CASSLGWETQYF. The CDR3 nucleotides are TGTGCCAGCAGCTTGGGGTGGGAGACCCAGTACTTC.

A single count supports this clone. The chain recombines TRBV4-2 with TRBJ1-1; D remains unclear. The CDR3 loop spans 15 amino acids. Germline V gene data show CDR1 as LGHNA and CDR2 as YNFKEQ. The V end was cut by 1 base, the J end by 1 base, with 10 bases between. The CDR3 spells CASSQVRVGNTEAFF. CDR3 DNA sequence: TGTGCCAGCAGCCAAGTACGGGTGGGGAACACTGAAGCTTTCTTT.

J is TRBJ1-4 and V is TRBV5-6, with D tentatively TRBD1 (5 bases). Germline V gene lookup returns CDR1 SGHDT and CDR2 YYEEEE. The ends were cut back, 0 bases at V and 2 bases at J, with 14 bases in the middle. The CDR3 runs to 17 residues. The CDR3 DNA is TGTGCCAGCAGCTTGGTGGGGGGAACTTTCACTAATGAAAAACTGTTTTTT. Translating gives CASSLVGGTFTNEKLFF.

V and J are TRBV5-1 and TRBJ2-1; 7 bases are a match to TRBD1. Germline trimming cut 0 bases from V and 6 bases from J; bases unmatched to any gene: 6. The CDR3 is 15 amino acids. Germline-derived CDR1 and CDR2 are SGHRS and YFSETQ. The DNA for the CDR3 is TGCGCCAGCAGCTTGGTCGTGACAGGGTCCAATGAGCAGTTCTTC. This gives the protein CASSLVVTGSNEQFF.

This clone was seen a single time. V usage is TRBV15 and J usage is TRBJ2-3, with TRBD2 matching over 7 bases. The trim removed 8 bases at V and 3 bases at J, leaving 8 bases unmatched. Germline-derived CDR1 and CDR2 are LNHNV and YYDKDF (reference sequence). CDR3 length equals 14 residues. In DNA form, the CDR3 reads TGTGCCACCTACGGGGTGGGGGGGACAGATACGCAGTATTTT. Translation gives CATYGVGGTDTQYF.

The rearrangement links TRBV18 to TRBJ2-1, with TRBD1 matching over 8 bases. J gave up 10 bases and V 6 bases, and 5 bases lay outside the gene matches. The CDR3 has 12 residues. Germline CDR1 is KGHSH and CDR2 is LQKENI. The CDR3 region has the DNA TGTGCCAGCTCCCCGACAGGGGTCGAGCAGTTCTTC. This gives the protein CASSPTGVEQFF.

V usage is TRBV9 and J usage is TRBJ2-3, with 7 bases identical to TRBD2. CDR3 length: 15 residues. The germline V gene has CDR1 SGDLS and CDR2 YYNGEE. The trim removed 5 bases at V and 4 bases at J, leaving 10 bases unmatched. The CDR3 DNA follows: TGTGCCAGCAGTCGCTGGGGGGGAGAGGCAGATACGCAGTATTTT. Encoded protein: CASSRWGGEADTQYF.

The V call is TRBV9, the J call TRBJ2-3, with TRBD1 matching 9 bases. The CDR3 covers 14 residues. Trimming cost V 3 bases and J 4 bases; bases outside gene matches: 3. Germline V gene data show CDR1 as SGDLS and CDR2 as YYNGEE. CDR3 coding DNA: TGTGCCAGCAGCGATCGACAGGGGGCAGATACGCAGTATTTT. Translated, it gives CASSDRQGADTQYF.

The chain joins TRBV24-1 to TRBJ2-2; D possibly corresponds to TRBD1 (6 bases). V was cut by 3 bases and J by 8 bases, with 15 bases left in between. The CDR3 is made up of 15 amino acids. Germline V gene data show CDR1 as KGHDR and CDR2 as SFDVKD. The CDR3 coding sequence is TGTGCCACCAGTGATCCCGGACAGAGACCAGGGGAGCTGTTTTTT. Translating it yields CATSDPGQRPGELFF.

The rearrangement links TRBV14 to TRBJ2-3; D perhaps matches TRBD2 (6 bases). The germline gives CDR1 SGHDN, CDR2 FVKESK. Trimming left V 2 bases short and J 3 bases short, with 18 bases between. This CDR3 has 17 amino acids. The CDR3 DNA follows: TGTGCCAGCAGCCAAATACTAGCTGCGGTATATACAGATACGCAGTATTTT. As protein: CASSQILAAVYTDTQYF. Using reference TRBV14 and TRBJ2-3 for the parts outside the CDR3, the full variable domain is EAGVTQFPSHSVIEKGQTVTLRCDPISGHDNLYWYRRVMGKEIKFLLHFVKESKQDESGMPNNRFLAERTGGTYSTLKVQPAELEDSGVYFCASSQILAAVYTDTQYFGPGTRLTVL.

This clone was observed a few times. The chain employs TRBV9 and TRBJ1-6, with 7 positions matching TRBD1. This CDR3 is built from 14 residues. Germline CDR1 SGDLS, CDR2 YYNGEE. V shed 4 bases and J 11 bases; nucleotides not matched to a gene: 9. The CDR3 here is CASSSQGGAAPLHF. The CDR3 nucleotides are TGTGCCAGCAGCTCCCAGGGGGGGGCAGCACCCCTCCACTTT.

This CDR3 is CASSLLQGAGRAGELFF. As DNA, the CDR3 is TGTGCCAGCAGTTTATTACAGGGGGCCGGGAGGGCCGGGGAGCTGTTTTTT. The chain uses TRBV28 and TRBJ2-2; tentatively, D is TRBD1 (9 bases). Germline V CDR1 and CDR2: MDHEN, SYDVKM. The V and J ends lost 1 base and 6 bases respectively, with 18 bases between them. The CDR3 loop spans 17 amino acids.

The rearrangement links TRBV10-2 to TRBJ1-2, with D unclear. CDR1 and CDR2 from the germline V gene are WSHSY and SAAADI. V was cut by 7 bases and J by 8 bases, with 14 bases left in between. The CDR3 consists of 12 residues. The CDR3 sequence is CASNSRDQGYTF. CDR3 nucleotides: TGCGCCAGCAATAGTAGGGATCAGGGCTACACCTTC.

The chain joins TRBV2 to TRBJ2-7, with D uncertain. CDR3 length: 13 residues. CDR1 and CDR2 (germline): SNHLY, FYNNEI. V shed 4 bases and J shed 3 bases, with 10 bases lying between them. The DNA of the CDR3 is TGTGCCAGCAGTGTGTTTGGGGTCTACGAGCAGTACGTC. This sequence encodes CASSVFGVYEQYV.

The genes are TRBV9 and TRBJ1-2, with 11 bases lining up with TRBD1. V shed 3 bases and J 2 bases; nucleotides not matched to a gene: 6. Germline lookup yields CDR1 SGDLS and CDR2 YYNGEE. CDR3 size: 16 residues. CDR3 in amino acids: CASSAPRDRGNYGYTF. For the CDR3, the DNA is TGTGCCAGCAGCGCTCCTCGGGACAGGGGGAACTATGGCTACACCTTC.

This clone was detected only a few times. The chain carries TRBV14 and TRBJ1-2; D possibly corresponds to TRBD1 (5 bases). The CDR3 has 14 residues. V lost 6 bases to trimming and J lost 4 bases, with 15 bases between them. In germline, CDR1 is SGHDN, CDR2 FVKESK. The CDR3 nucleotides are TGTGCCAGCAGAAAAGGGGCCGGAGGCTATGGCTACACCTTC. Residues: CASRKGAGGYGYTF.

The CDR3 is CATSDGAKPQHF. The CDR3 DNA reads TGTGCCACCAGTGATGGAGCCAAGCCCCAGCATTTT. The rearrangement joins TRBV24-1 to TRBJ1-5, with D hard to call. This CDR3 has 12 amino acids. V lost 3 bases, J lost 8 bases, and 7 bases lay in between. Germline CDR1 is KGHDR and CDR2 is SFDVKD.

This clone was seen a single time. The V gene is TRBV7-2, the J gene TRBJ1-1; no reliable D call. This CDR3 is built from 13 residues. Trimming took off 2 bases at V and 2 bases at J, with 6 bases between the two ends. The germline gives CDR1 SGHTA, CDR2 FQGNSA. The CDR3 sequence: CASSLSSNTEAFF. The CDR3, as DNA: TGTGCCAGCAGCTTAAGCAGCAACACTGAAGCTTTCTTT.

The rearrangement joins TRBV5-1 to TRBJ1-1, with D uncertain. The germline gives CDR1 SGHRS, CDR2 YFSETQ. Trimming cost V 5 bases and J 5 bases, with 13 bases left between them. CDR3 size: 13 residues. CDR3 in DNA: TGCGCCAGCAGTTTGCGGCAGAAAACTGAAGCTTTCTTT. Translation: CASSLRQKTEAFF.

The rearrangement links TRBV4-1 to TRBJ1-5, with D uncertain. The CDR3 loop spans 13 amino acids. Trimming took 3 bases from V and 5 from J, leaving 8 bases between them. Germline CDR1 reads MGHRA; CDR2 reads YSYEKL. The CDR3, as DNA: TGCGCCAGCAGCCAGGGATGGGATCAGCCCCAGCATTTT. This encodes CASSQGWDQPQHF.

This chain joins TRBV24-1 and TRBJ1-4; possible D gene TRBD1, 6 bases. V lost 4 bases and J 3 bases, leaving 17 bases between the germline ends. The CDR3 totals 17 residues. CDR1 is KGHDR and CDR2 is SFDVKD in the germline V gene. CDR3 bases: TGTGCCACCAGTGAGTCGGGAGGGGGGACATCTAATGAAAAACTGTTTTTT. Residues: CATSESGGGTSNEKLFF.

The chain carries TRBV30 and TRBJ1-6; no firm D call. This CDR3 has 12 amino acids. Trimming removed 6 bases from V and 4 bases from J, with 7 bases in between. Looked up from germline, CDR1 is GTSNPN and CDR2 is SVGIG (reference sequence). The CDR3 loop reads CACREYNSPLHF. The CDR3 nucleotides read TGTGCCTGCCGGGAGTATAATTCACCCCTCCACTTT.

V and J are TRBV5-1 and TRBJ1-4, with unresolved D. Trimming left V 6 bases short and J 0 bases short, with 9 bases between. The germline gives CDR1 SGHRS, CDR2 YFSETQ. This CDR3 is 14 amino acids long. The CDR3 is CASTKDTTNEKLFF. Written as DNA, the CDR3 is TGCGCCAGCACGAAGGATACAACTAATGAAAAACTGTTTTTT. Full variable domain (outside the CDR3, taken from reference TRBV5-1 and TRBJ1-4): KAGVTQTPRYLIKTRGQQVTLSCSPISGHRSVSWYQQTPGQGLQFLFEYFSETQRNKGNFPGRFSGRQFSNSRSEMNVSTLELGDSALYLCASTKDTTNEKLFFGSGTQLSVL.

The rearrangement links TRBV20-1 to TRBJ1-2; D gene unclear. The CDR3 extends over 11 amino acids. The germline V gene has CDR1 DFQATT and CDR2 SNEGSKA (reference sequence). Trimming shortened V by 5 bases and J by 4 bases, and 8 bases separated the two germline ends. The CDR3 region has the DNA TGCAGTGCTTTTCACAGCTATGGCTACACCTTC. It translates to CSAFHSYGYTF.

The chain combines TRBV14 with TRBJ2-6; TRBD1 agrees at 8 bases. In germline, CDR1 is SGHDN, CDR2 FVKESK. This CDR3 contains 16 residues. With V trimmed by 1 base and J by 3 bases, 2 bases remained unmatched. The CDR3 coding sequence is TGTGCCAGCAGCCAAGGGACAGGGTTTGGGGCCAACGTCCTGACTTTC. Amino acids: CASSQGTGFGANVLTF.

The CDR3 DNA reads as TGTGCCAGCAGCGTAGAAAGCGGGGAGATCACAGATACGCAGTATTTT. It is translated as CASSVESGEITDTQYF. The rearrangement links TRBV9 to TRBJ2-3, with 7 bases matching TRBD2. CDR3 size: 16 residues. The V and J ends lost 0 bases and 2 bases, in that order; junction bases with no gene match: 6. Germline V gene lookup returns CDR1 SGDLS and CDR2 YYNGEE.

This clone was observed a few times. The chain couples TRBV6-5 to TRBJ2-1, with TRBD1 identical over 7 bases. Germline CDR1 and CDR2: MNHEY and SVGAGI. V was clipped by 5 bases and J by 4 bases; unmatched bases: 8. CDR3 size: 15 residues. The CDR3 nucleotides read TGTGCCAGCAGTAGAGCCGGGACAGCGTACAATGAGCAGTTCTTC. This sequence encodes CASSRAGTAYNEQFF.

The chain carries TRBV19 and TRBJ2-2, with D possibly matching TRBD2 (7 bases). The CDR3 consists of 16 residues. CDR1 LNHDA and CDR2 SQIVND come from the germline V gene (reference sequence). The germline V and J ends were trimmed by 2 bases and 7 bases, with 17 bases remaining between them. The CDR3 protein is CASSISSGGRDGELFF. The CDR3 coding sequence is TGTGCCAGTAGTATATCGTCGGGGGGCCGTGACGGGGAGCTGTTTTTT.

This clone was detected only once. This chain links TRBV12-3 or TRBV12-4 with TRBJ2-5; D is perhaps TRBD1 (5 bases). The CDR3 is made up of 13 amino acids. V was shortened by 1 base and J by 5 bases, with 8 bases between the two germline ends. CDR3 sequence reads: CASSLGRVETQYF. The CDR3 nucleotides read TGTGCCAGCAGTTTAGGCAGGGTCGAGACCCAGTACTTC.

The CDR3: CASSLVTGTSGREQYV. For the CDR3, the DNA is TGTGCCAGCAGCTTAGTAACCGGGACTAGCGGCCGCGAGCAGTACGTC. The chain recombines TRBV7-8 with TRBJ2-7, with 11 bases identical to TRBD2. Germline V gene sequence: CDR1 SGHVS, CDR2 FQNEAQ. Trimming at V came to 1 base and at J to 6 bases, leaving 8 bases not matched to a gene. The CDR3 is made up of 16 amino acids.